Listed here is a single T cell receptor (beta chain). Its antigen is undetermined. The source of the sample is a study of Ad26.COV2.S vaccination and SARS-CoV-2 variants. The assay was immunoSEQ multiplex PCR, and TCRdb's table has in-frame clones only and misses some. Of some 290,000 clones in the sample, around four fifths were seen once. Treatment denoted: about 20 received Ad26.COV2.S at low or high dose, single or two shots; about 5 received placebo; per-sample allocation not given. All samples were drawn on day 63, counting from the first vaccine or placebo injection. Built on an Ad26 vector, the vaccine expressed Wuhan-strain SARS-CoV-2 spike. The CDR3 is 21 amino acids. Study conclusions and caveats: The breadth of spike-specific CD8+ and CD4+ T cell responses after vaccination was reportedly substantial.

This sequence was found in a person between 18 and 60 years old who received the Ad26.COV2.S COVID-19 vaccine or a placebo. Sequenced material: peripheral blood, taken in a trial of Ad26.COV2.S vaccine versus placebo. This sequence joins TRBV21-1 and TRBJ2-3; TRBD2 is the table's D call and was not checked against the DNA. TRBV21-1 counts as a pseudogene. CDR3 sequence (DNA): TGTGCCAGCAGCACACACCCCCCGTGGGAAATAGCGGGACCCTACACAGATACGCAGTATTTT. Translation: CASSTHPPWEIAGPYTDTQYF.